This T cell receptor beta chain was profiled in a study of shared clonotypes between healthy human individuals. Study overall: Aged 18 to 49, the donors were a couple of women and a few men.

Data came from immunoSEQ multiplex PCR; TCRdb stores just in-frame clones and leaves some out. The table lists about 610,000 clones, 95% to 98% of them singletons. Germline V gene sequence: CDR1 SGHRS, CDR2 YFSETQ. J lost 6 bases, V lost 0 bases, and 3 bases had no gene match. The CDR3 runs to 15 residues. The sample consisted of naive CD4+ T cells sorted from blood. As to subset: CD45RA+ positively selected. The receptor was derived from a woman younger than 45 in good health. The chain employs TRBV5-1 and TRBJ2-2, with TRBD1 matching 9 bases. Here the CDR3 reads CASSLVGTGPGELFF. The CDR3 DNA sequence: TGCGCCAGCAGCTTGGTAGGGACAGGGCCCGGGGAGCTGTTTTTT. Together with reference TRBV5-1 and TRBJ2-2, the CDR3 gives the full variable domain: KAGVTQTPRYLIKTRGQQVTLSCSPISGHRSVSWYQQTPGQGLQFLFEYFSETQRNKGNFPGRFSGRQFSNSRSEMNVSTLELGDSALYLCASSLVGTGPGELFFGEGSRLTVL.